This is a list of T cell receptor beta chains from one sample in a study of T cells after yellow fever vaccination. TCRdb reprocessed the 5' RACE reads with MiXCR, giving one entry per CDR3 protein. Of 250,000 to 350,000 distinct CDR3 sequences in the sample, 6.8% were seen once. Source: PBMCs, taken more than 35 days after the first yellow fever vaccination. These receptors all come from a man aged 18 to 30 who received the YFV17D yellow fever vaccine. Each CDR3 is given with its conserved first and last residue. The order of the fields is V gene, J gene, D gene, clone size, CDR3 DNA, CDR3 protein. A D gene is named only where the DNA matches it firmly. Not all rows give a size; the values are once, few, many and, for expanded clones, a class.

TRBV7-2	TRBJ2-7	-	many	TGTGCCAGCAGTCTCCGGGGGACATCCGGCGAGCAGTACTTC	CASSLRGTSGEQYF
TRBV30	TRBJ2-1	-	-	TGTGCCTGGAGGGCTAGAGGGGGCAATGAGCAGTTCTTC	CAWRARGGNEQFF
TRBV9	TRBJ2-3	TRBD2	few	TGTGCCAGCAGCGTCCTAGCGGGGGCTCGCACAGATACGCAGTATTTT	CASSVLAGARTDTQYF
TRBV5-1	TRBJ2-3	TRBD2	many	TGCGCCAGCAGCCCGGGACTAGCGTTGCCAGATACGCAGTATTTT	CASSPGLALPDTQYF
TRBV12-3/TRBV12-4	TRBJ1-5	-	few	TGTGCCAGCAGGTCCGTTAATCAGCCCCAGCATTTT	CASRSVNQPQHF
TRBV4-1	TRBJ2-7	-	-	TGCGCCAGCAGCCAACCGGCAGGGGAGGCCGAGCAGTACTTC	CASSQPAGEAEQYF
TRBV7-9	TRBJ1-6	TRBD1	few	TGTGCCAGCAGCCGAAATCCGGGACAGGGTTCACCCCTCCACTTT	CASSRNPGQGSPLHF
TRBV20-1	TRBJ1-6	TRBD1	-	TGCAGTGCTGACAGGGGGATAAATTCACCCCTCCACTTT	CSADRGINSPLHF
TRBV4-1	TRBJ2-5	TRBD1	-	TGCGCCAGCAGCCAAGGCACAGGGGCGTTCCAAGAGACCCAGTACTTC	CASSQGTGAFQETQYF
TRBV25-1	TRBJ2-2	-	few	TGTGCCAGCAGTGACAAAAGGGGTCCCACCGGGGAGCTGTTTTTT	CASSDKRGPTGELFF
TRBV5-4	TRBJ1-4	-	many	TGTGCCAGCAGCCAAACGTCGGCAGTAGGAGAAAAACTGTTTTTT	CASSQTSAVGEKLFF
TRBV10-3	TRBJ2-1	-	-	TGTGCCATCAGCCCCGGTCCCCCCAATGAGCAGTTCTTC	CAISPGPPNEQFF
TRBV12-3/TRBV12-4	TRBJ2-2	-	few	TGTGCCAGCAGTTTAGTTTTAGGGGCCACCGGGGAGCTGTTTTTT	CASSLVLGATGELFF
TRBV12-3/TRBV12-4	TRBJ1-2	-	-	TGTGCCAGCAGTTTAGGACCGATCTATGGCTACACCTTC	CASSLGPIYGYTF
TRBV7-2	TRBJ1-1	-	many	TGTGCCAGCAGCTTATCCTCAGCCATGAACACTGAAGCTTTCTTT	CASSLSSAMNTEAFF
TRBV7-2	TRBJ1-1	-	-	TGTGCCAGCAGCCAATCGACGGGTTGGGAAGCTTTCTTT	CASSQSTGWEAFF
TRBV5-1	TRBJ2-3	-	many	TGCGCCAGCAGCTTGGAGGGGGGTCGCACAGATACGCAGTATTTT	CASSLEGGRTDTQYF
TRBV20-1	TRBJ2-2	TRBD1	few	TGCTGTGCTAGAGATCCGGGACAGGGGAACACCGGGGAGCTGTTTTTT	CCARDPGQGNTGELFF
TRBV2	TRBJ2-3	-	-	TGTGCCAGCAGTGAAGCGCTGAGGACAGATACGCAGTATTTT	CASSEALRTDTQYF
TRBV7-9	TRBJ1-2	-	-	TGTGCCAGCAGCTTAGTCGTCTACGATATCGGCTACACCTTC	CASSLVVYDIGYTF
TRBV5-1	TRBJ2-3	TRBD2	-	TGCGCCAGCAGCTTGGTGGGACTAGCGGGGCCCTTCGGAGATACGCAGTATTTT	CASSLVGLAGPFGDTQYF
TRBV7-8	TRBJ1-2	TRBD1	few	TGTGCCAGCAGCTCTACGGGGACAGGGGGCAGCTATGGCTACACCTTC	CASSSTGTGGSYGYTF
TRBV12-3/TRBV12-4	TRBJ2-5	-	many	TGTGCCAGCAGTTTGGCCGGAGTGGATCGGGGGACCCAGTACTTC	CASSLAGVDRGTQYF
TRBV7-2	TRBJ2-7	-	-	TGTGCCAGCAGCTCCCGCTCCAGGGGCCCCTACGAGCAGTACTTC	CASSSRSRGPYEQYF
TRBV29-1	TRBJ2-1	TRBD2	-	TGCAGCGTTGAGGCGGGGACTAGCGCCTACAATGAGCAGTTCTTC	CSVEAGTSAYNEQFF
TRBV6-1	TRBJ1-1	-	few	TGTGCCAGCACCCCCAGCTGGGGGCAAACTGAAGCTTTCTTT	CASTPSWGQTEAFF
TRBV11-1	TRBJ2-1	-	-	TGTGCCAGCAGGGATACAGGGATCGGTCGATTTTTCTCCAACAATGAGCAGTTCTTC	CASRDTGIGRFFSNNEQFF
TRBV5-4	TRBJ2-1	-	-	TGTGCCAGCAGCGACGAGAATGTTGAGCAGTTCTTC	CASSDENVEQFF
TRBV10-3	TRBJ2-5	-	many	TGTGCCATCAGCCCCGGTGGGGAGACCCAGTACTTC	CAISPGGETQYF
TRBV11-2	TRBJ2-2	TRBD2	few	TGTGCCAGCAGCCGGGACTACGGCACCGGGGAGCTGTTTTTT	CASSRDYGTGELFF
TRBV2	TRBJ2-7	-	few	TGTGCCAGCAGTGAAAGGAACGAGCAGTACTTC	CASSERNEQYF
TRBV19	TRBJ2-1	TRBD1	-	TGTGCCAGTAGGGGGACAGGGTCCTACAATGAGCAGTTCTTC	CASRGTGSYNEQFF
TRBV30	TRBJ1-2	-	-	TGTGCCTGGAGTTCAGTGGAGGGGATATACTATGGCTACACCTTC	CAWSSVEGIYYGYTF
TRBV21-1	TRBJ2-2	-	many	TGTGCCAGCAGCAAAGCCTACCACACCGGGGAGCTGTTTTTT	CASSKAYHTGELFF
TRBV7-6	TRBJ2-1	-	many	TGTGCCAGCAGCCCCCGGGGGTACAATGAGCAGTTCTTC	CASSPRGYNEQFF
TRBV7-9	TRBJ2-5	TRBD2	-	TGTGCCAACGGCACAGCGGGATTACAAGAGACCCAGTACTTC	CANGTAGLQETQYF
TRBV5-1	TRBJ2-7	-	-	TGCGCCAGCAGCTTGGTGGAGGGGATGTTGTCGGGAGAGCAGTACTTC	CASSLVEGMLSGEQYF
TRBV12-3/TRBV12-4	TRBJ2-5	-	many	TGTGCCAGCAGCAACTGGGGTGGTTGGCAAGAGACCCAGTACTTC	CASSNWGGWQETQYF
TRBV3-1	TRBJ2-2	-	many	TGTGCCAGCAGCCGCGGAGGGTCGAACACCGGGGAGCTGTTTTTT	CASSRGGSNTGELFF
TRBV2	TRBJ1-2	-	many	TGTGCCAGCAGACCCACAGGGTTTAACTATGGCTACACCTTC	CASRPTGFNYGYTF
TRBV20-1	TRBJ2-3	-	-	TGCAGTGCTAGTCGGGGCGGGGTAGGCACAGATACGCAGTATTTT	CSASRGGVGTDTQYF
TRBV29-1	TRBJ1-1	-	-	TGCAGCGTTGTAGTAGTTGGCACTGAAGCTTTCTTT	CSVVVVGTEAFF
TRBV24-1	TRBJ2-1	-	-	TGTGCCACCAGTGATTCGGGGGTCTATGAGCAGTTCTTC	CATSDSGVYEQFF
TRBV24-1	TRBJ1-1	-	many	TGTGCCACCAGTGATAGTCTGGGGGCGGCCACTGAAGCTTTCTTT	CATSDSLGAATEAFF
TRBV3-1	TRBJ2-3	TRBD2	-	TGTGCCTGCACCTGGACTAGCGGAACGGCAGATACGCAGTATTTT	CACTWTSGTADTQYF
TRBV7-3	TRBJ2-1	TRBD2	-	TGTGCCAGCAGCCCCGCGGGGGGGGACTACAATGAGCAGTTCTTC	CASSPAGGDYNEQFF
TRBV19	TRBJ2-3	-	few	TGTGCCAGTAGGACAGTGGGTAGTACAGATACGCAGTATTTT	CASRTVGSTDTQYF
TRBV7-2	TRBJ1-2	TRBD1	-	TGTGCCAGCACTAGAAAATTGGGGACAGGCAACTATGGCTACACCTTC	CASTRKLGTGNYGYTF
TRBV25-1	TRBJ1-5	-	-	TGTGCCAGCTCCAATGGTGGGGTTAGCAATCAGCCCCAGCATTTT	CASSNGGVSNQPQHF
TRBV6-5	TRBJ1-3	-	many	TGTGCCAGCAGTCCCGTATCTGGAAACACCATATATTTT	CASSPVSGNTIYF